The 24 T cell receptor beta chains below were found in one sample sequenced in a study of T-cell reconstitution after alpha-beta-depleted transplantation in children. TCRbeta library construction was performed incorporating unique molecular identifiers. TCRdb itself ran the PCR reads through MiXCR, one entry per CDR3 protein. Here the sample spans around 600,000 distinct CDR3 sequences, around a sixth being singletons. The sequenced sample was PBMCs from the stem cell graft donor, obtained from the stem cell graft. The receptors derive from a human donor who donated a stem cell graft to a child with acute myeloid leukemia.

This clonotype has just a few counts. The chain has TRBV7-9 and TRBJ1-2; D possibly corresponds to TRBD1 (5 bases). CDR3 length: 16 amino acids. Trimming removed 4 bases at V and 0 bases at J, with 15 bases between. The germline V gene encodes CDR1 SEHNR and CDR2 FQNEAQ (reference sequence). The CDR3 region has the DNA TGTGCCAGCAGCTACGACCGACAGTTTTCTAACTATGGCTACACCTTC. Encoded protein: CASSYDRQFSNYGYTF. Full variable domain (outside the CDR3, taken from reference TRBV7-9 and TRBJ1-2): DTGVSQNPRHKITKRGQNVTFRCDPISEHNRLYWYRQTLGQGPEFLTYFQNEAQLEKSRLLSDRFSAERPKGSFSTLEIQRTEQGDSAMYLCASSYDRQFSNYGYTFGSGTRLTVV.

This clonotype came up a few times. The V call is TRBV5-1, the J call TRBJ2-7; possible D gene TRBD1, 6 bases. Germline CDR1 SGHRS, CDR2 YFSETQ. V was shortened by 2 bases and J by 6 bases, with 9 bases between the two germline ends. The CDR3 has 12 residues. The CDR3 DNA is TGCGCCAGCAGCTTACAGGGAGCCGAGCAGTACTTC. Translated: CASSLQGAEQYF.

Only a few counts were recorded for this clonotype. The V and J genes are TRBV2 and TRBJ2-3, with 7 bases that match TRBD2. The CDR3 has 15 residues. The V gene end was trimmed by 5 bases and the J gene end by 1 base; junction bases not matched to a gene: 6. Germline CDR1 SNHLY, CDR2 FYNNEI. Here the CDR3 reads CASSRREGGTDTQYF. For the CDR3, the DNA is TGTGCCAGCAGTAGGAGGGAGGGTGGCACAGATACGCAGTATTTT.

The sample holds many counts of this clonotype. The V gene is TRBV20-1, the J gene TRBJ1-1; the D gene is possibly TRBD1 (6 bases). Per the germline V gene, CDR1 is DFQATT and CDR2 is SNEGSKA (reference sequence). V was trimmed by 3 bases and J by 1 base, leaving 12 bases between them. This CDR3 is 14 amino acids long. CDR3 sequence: CSASRGAANTEAFF. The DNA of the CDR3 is TGCAGTGCTAGTCGGGGGGCGGCGAACACTGAAGCTTTCTTT.

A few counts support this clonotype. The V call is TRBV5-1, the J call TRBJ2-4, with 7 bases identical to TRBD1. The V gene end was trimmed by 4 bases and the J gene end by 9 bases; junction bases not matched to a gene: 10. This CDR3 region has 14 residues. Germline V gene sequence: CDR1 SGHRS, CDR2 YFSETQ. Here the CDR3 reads CASSLRQGLGIQYF. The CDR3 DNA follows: TGCGCCAGCAGCCTCCGACAGGGATTGGGCATTCAGTACTTC.

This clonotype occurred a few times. The CDR3 bases are TGCAGTGCTAGAGCTCTGGGGCAGGGGGCTCAGCCCCAGCATTTT. It is translated as CSARALGQGAQPQHF. The chain recombines TRBV20-1 with TRBJ1-5, with 8 bases lining up with TRBD1. This CDR3 spans 15 amino acids. The ends lost 1 base at V and 6 bases at J; junction bases unmatched: 8. Germline V lookup: CDR1 DFQATT, CDR2 SNEGSKA (reference sequence).

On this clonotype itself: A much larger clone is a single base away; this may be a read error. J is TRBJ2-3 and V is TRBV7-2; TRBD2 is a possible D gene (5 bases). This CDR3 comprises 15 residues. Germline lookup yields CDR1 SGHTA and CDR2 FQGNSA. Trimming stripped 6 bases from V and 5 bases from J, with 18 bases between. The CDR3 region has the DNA TGTGCCAGCAGTCTGAGGACCAGCGCGGGAGATACGCAGTATTTT. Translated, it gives CASSLRTSAGDTQYF.

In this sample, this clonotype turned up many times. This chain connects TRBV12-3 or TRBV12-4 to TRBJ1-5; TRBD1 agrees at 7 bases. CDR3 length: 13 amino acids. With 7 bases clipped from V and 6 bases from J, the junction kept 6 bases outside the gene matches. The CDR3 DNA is TGTGCCAGCATGGGGGCAGGGGGTCAGCCCCAGCATTTT. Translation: CASMGAGGQPQHF.

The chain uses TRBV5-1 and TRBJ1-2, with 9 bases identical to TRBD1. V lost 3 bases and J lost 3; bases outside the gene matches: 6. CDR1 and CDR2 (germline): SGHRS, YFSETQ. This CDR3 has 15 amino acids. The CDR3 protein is CASSSNRGRDYGYTF. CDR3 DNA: TGCGCCAGCAGCTCGAACAGGGGGCGCGACTATGGCTACACCTTC.

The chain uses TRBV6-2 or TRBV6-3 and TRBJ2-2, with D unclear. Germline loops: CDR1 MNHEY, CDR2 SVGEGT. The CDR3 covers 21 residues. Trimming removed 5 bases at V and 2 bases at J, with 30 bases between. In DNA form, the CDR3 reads TGTGCCAGCAGTCTCACCTCGAGAGAGGCCCATAACCCCCTTAACACCGGGGAGCTGTTTTTT. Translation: CASSLTSREAHNPLNTGELFF.

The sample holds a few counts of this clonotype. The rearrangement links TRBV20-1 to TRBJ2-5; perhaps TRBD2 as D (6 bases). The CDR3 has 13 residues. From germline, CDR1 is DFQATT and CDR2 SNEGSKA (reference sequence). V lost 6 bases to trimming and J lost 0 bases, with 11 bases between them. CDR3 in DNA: TGCAGTGCCCCGGGGGTGAACCAAGAGACCCAGTACTTC. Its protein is CSAPGVNQETQYF.

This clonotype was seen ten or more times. DNA of the CDR3: TGTGCCAGCAGCTTAGAATATGGCGGGTCCTACGAGCAGTACTTC. It is translated as CASSLEYGGSYEQYF. This chain connects TRBV7-2 to TRBJ2-7; tentative D call: TRBD2 (5 bases). The germline V gene encodes CDR1 SGHTA and CDR2 FQGNSA. The CDR3 extends over 15 amino acids. V was cut by 1 base and J by 1 base, with 11 bases left in between.

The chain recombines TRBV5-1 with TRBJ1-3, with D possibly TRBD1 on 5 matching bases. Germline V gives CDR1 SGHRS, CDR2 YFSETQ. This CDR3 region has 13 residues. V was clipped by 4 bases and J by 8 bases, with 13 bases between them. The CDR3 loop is CASSRGGGDTIYF. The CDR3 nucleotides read TGCGCCAGCAGCCGTGGGGGGGGTGACACCATATATTTT.

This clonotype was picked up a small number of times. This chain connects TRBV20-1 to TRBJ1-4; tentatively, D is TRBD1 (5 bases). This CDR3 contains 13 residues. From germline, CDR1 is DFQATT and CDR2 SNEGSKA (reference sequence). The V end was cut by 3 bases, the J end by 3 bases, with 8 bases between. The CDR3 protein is CSARGPPNEKLFF. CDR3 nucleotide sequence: TGCAGTGCTAGGGGGCCACCTAATGAAAAACTGTTTTTT.

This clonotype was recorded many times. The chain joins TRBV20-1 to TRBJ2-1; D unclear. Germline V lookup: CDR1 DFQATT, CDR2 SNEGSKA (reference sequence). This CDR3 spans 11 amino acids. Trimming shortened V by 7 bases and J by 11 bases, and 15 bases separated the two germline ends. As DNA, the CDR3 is TGCAGTGGAAGGGAAACGAGGAAGCAGTTCTTC. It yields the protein CSGRETRKQFF.

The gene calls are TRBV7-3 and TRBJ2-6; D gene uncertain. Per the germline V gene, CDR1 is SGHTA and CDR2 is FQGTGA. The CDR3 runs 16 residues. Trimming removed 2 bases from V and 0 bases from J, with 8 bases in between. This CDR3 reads CASSLGYGSGANVLTF. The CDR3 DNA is TGTGCCAGCAGCTTAGGATATGGCTCTGGGGCCAACGTCCTGACTTTC.

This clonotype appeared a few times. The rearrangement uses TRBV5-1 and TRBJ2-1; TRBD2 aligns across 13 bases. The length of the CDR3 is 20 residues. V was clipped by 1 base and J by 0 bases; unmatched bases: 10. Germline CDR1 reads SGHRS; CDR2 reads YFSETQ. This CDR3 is CASSLWGTSGARSSYNEQFF. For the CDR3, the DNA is TGCGCCAGCAGCTTGTGGGGGACTAGCGGGGCCCGAAGCTCCTACAATGAGCAGTTCTTC. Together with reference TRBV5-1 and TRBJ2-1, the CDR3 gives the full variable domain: KAGVTQTPRYLIKTRGQQVTLSCSPISGHRSVSWYQQTPGQGLQFLFEYFSETQRNKGNFPGRFSGRQFSNSRSEMNVSTLELGDSALYLCASSLWGTSGARSSYNEQFFGPGTRLTVL.

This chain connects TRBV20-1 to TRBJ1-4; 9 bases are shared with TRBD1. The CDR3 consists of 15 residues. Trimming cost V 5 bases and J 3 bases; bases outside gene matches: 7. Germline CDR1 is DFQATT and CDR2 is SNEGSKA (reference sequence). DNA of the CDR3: TGCAGTGCTCCCGGGACAGGGTCCCCTAATGAAAAACTGTTTTTT. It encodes CSAPGTGSPNEKLFF.

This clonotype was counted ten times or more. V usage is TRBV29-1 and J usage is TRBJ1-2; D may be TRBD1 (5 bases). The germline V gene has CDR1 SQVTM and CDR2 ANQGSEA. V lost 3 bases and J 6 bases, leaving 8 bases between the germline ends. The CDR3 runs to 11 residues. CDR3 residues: CSVDQGNGYTF. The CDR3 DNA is TGCAGCGTTGACCAGGGAAATGGCTACACCTTC.

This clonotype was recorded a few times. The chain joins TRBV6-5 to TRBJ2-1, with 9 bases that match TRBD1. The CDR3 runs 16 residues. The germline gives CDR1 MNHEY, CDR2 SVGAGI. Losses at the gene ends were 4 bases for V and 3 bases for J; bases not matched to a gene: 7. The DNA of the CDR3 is TGTGCCAGCAGTTTAGACAGGGGGGGCATCTACAATGAGCAGTTCTTC. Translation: CASSLDRGGIYNEQFF.

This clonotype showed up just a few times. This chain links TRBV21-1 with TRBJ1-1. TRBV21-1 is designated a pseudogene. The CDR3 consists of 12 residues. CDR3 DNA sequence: TGTGCCAGCAGCAGGTGGAGGAGTGAAGCTTTCTTT. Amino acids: CASSRWRSEAFF.

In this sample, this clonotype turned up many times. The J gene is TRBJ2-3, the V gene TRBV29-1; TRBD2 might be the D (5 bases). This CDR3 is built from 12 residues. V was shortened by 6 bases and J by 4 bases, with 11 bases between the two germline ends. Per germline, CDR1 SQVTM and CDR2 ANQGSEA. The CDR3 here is CSVSSLADTQYF. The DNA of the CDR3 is TGCAGCGTCTCTAGCCTGGCAGATACGCAGTATTTT.

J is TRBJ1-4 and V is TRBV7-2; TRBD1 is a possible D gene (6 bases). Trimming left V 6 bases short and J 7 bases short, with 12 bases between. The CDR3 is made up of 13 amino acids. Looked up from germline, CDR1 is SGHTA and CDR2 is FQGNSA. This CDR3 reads CASSWDIAEKLFF. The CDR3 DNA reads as TGTGCCAGCAGTTGGGACATAGCTGAAAAACTGTTTTTT.

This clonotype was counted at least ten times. The CDR3 nucleotides are TGCAGCCCTCGCCAGGGCACTGGGGGCACTGAAGCTTTCTTT. Translated: CSPRQGTGGTEAFF. The rearrangement joins TRBV20-1 to TRBJ1-1, with a possible D match to TRBD1 (5 bases). CDR3 length equals 14 residues. Per the germline V gene, CDR1 is DFQATT and CDR2 is SNEGSKA (reference sequence).